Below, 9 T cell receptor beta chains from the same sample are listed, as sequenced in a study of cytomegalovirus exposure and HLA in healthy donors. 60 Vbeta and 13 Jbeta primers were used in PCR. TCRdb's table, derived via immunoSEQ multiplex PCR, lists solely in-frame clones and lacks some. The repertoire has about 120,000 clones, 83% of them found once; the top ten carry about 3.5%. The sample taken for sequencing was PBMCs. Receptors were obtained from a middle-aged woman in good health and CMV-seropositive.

This CDR3 is CASIGVRGQSSYNEQFF. The CDR3, as DNA: TGTGCCAGTATCGGAGTCAGGGGACAGAGCTCCTACAATGAGCAGTTCTTC. The chain uses TRBV19 and TRBJ2-1; 7 bases are shared with TRBD1. Germline V gene lookup returns CDR1 LNHDA and CDR2 SQIVND (reference sequence). Germline trimming cut 7 bases from V and 0 bases from J; bases unmatched to any gene: 12. The CDR3 has 17 amino acids.

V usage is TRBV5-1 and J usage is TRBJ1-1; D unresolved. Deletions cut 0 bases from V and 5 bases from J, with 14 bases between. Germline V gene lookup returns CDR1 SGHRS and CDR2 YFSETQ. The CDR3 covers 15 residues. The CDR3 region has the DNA TGCGCCAGCAGCTTGGTGGTTCGTGCGGGGACTGAAGCTTTCTTT. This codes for CASSLVVRAGTEAFF. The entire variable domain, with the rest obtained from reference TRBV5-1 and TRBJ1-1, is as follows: KAGVTQTPRYLIKTRGQQVTLSCSPISGHRSVSWYQQTPGQGLQFLFEYFSETQRNKGNFPGRFSGRQFSNSRSEMNVSTLELGDSALYLCASSLVVRAGTEAFFGQGTRLTVV.

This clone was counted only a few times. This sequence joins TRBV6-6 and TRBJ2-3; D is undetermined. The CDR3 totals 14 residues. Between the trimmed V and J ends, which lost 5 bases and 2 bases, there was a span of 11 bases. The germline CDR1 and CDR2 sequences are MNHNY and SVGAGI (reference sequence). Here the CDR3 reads CASSETTPTDTQYF. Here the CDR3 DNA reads TGTGCCAGCAGTGAGACAACGCCCACAGATACGCAGTATTTT.

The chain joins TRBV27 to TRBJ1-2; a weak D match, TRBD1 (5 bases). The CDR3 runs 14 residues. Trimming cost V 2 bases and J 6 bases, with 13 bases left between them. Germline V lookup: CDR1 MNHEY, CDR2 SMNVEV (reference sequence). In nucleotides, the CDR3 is TGTGCCAGCAGTTTAAGTCCAGGGTTGAATGGCTACACCTTC. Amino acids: CASSLSPGLNGYTF.

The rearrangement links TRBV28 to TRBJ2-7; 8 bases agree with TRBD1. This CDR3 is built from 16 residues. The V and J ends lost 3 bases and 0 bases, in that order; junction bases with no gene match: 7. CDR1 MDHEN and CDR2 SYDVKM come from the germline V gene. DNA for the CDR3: TGTGCCAGCAGTTTGTATGGCAGGGGGCTCTCCTACGAGCAGTACTTC. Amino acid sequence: CASSLYGRGLSYEQYF.

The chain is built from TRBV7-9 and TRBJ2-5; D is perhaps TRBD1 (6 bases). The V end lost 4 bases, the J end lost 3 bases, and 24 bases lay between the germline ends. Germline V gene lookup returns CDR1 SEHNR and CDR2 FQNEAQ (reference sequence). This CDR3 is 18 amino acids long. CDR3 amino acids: CASSYLLTVGAEKETQYF. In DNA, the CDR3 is TGTGCCAGCAGCTATTTATTAACGGTGGGGGCGGAAAAAGAGACCCAGTACTTC.

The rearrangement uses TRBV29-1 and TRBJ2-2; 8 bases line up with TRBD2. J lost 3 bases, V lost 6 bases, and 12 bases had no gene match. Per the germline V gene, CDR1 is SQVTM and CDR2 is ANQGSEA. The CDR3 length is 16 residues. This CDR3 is CSVPKEAGADTGELFF. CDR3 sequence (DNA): TGCAGCGTGCCGAAAGAAGCGGGGGCTGACACCGGGGAGCTGTTTTTT.

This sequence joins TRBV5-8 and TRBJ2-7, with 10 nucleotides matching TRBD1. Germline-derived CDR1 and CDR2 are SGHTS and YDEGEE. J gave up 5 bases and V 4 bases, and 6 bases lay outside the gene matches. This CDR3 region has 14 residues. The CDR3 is CASSPGQGSDEQYF. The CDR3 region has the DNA TGTGCCAGCAGCCCGGGACAGGGGTCAGACGAGCAGTACTTC.

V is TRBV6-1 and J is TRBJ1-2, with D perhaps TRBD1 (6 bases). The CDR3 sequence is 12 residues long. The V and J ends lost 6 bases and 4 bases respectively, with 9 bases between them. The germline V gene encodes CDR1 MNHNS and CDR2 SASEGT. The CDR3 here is CASREQGYGYTF. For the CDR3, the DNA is TGTGCCAGCAGAGAACAGGGCTATGGCTACACCTTC.